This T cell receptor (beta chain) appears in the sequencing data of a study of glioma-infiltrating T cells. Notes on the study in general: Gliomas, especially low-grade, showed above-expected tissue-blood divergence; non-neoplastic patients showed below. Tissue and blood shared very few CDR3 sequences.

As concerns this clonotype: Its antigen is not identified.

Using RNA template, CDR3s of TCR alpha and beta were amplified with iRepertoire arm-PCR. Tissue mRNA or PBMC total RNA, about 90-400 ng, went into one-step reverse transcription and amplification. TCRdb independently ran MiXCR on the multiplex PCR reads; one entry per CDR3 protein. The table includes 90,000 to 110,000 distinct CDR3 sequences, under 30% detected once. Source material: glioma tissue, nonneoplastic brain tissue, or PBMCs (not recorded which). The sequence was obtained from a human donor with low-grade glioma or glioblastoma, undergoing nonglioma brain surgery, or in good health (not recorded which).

The CDR3 coding sequence is TGCAGTGCTATAAGCGCAGATACGCAGTATTTT. Protein: CSAISADTQYF. The rearrangement uses TRBV20-1 and TRBJ2-3; D remains ambiguous. Germline-derived CDR1 and CDR2 are DFQATT and SNEGSKA (reference sequence). The CDR3 is 11 amino acids. The V and J ends lost 4 bases and 4 bases respectively, with 6 bases between them.